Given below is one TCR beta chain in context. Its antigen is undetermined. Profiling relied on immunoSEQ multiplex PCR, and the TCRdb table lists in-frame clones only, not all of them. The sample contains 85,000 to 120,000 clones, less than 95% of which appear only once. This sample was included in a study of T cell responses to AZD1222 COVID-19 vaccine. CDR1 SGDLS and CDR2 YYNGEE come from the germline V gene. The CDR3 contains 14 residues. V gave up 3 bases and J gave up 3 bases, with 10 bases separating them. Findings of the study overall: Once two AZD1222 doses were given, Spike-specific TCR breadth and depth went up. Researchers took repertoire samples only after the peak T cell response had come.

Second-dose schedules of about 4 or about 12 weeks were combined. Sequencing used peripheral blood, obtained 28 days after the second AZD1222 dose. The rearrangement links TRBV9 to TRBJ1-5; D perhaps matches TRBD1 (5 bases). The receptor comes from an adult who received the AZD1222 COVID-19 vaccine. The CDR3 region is CASSGRDFNQPQHF. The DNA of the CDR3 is TGTGCCAGCAGCGGGAGGGACTTCAATCAGCCCCAGCATTTT.